These 7 T cell receptor beta chains were all obtained from the same sample, sequenced in a study of blood T cell repertoires in COVID-19. The method was immunoSEQ multiplex PCR; TCRdb's version includes in-frame clones alone and lacks a portion of them. The table has more than 35,000 clones, over 65% seen once. Sequencing was performed on peripheral blood. Receptor source: a man between 65 and 79 years old with acute or convalescent COVID-19.

In this sample, this clone turned up once. The CDR3, as DNA: TGTGCCAGCAGCCAAACTTCAGGGTGGGAGCAGTACTTC. Residues: CASSQTSGWEQYF. The chain recombines TRBV3-1 (or the pseudogene TRBV3-2) with TRBJ2-7, with a possible D match to TRBD1 (5 bases). In germline, CDR1 is LGHDT, CDR2 YNNKEL (reference sequence). This CDR3 spans 13 amino acids. Trimming pared 2 bases from V and 7 bases from J, leaving 12 bases between.

This clone is medium-sized (0.01 to 0.1%). The gene calls are TRBV11-3 and TRBJ2-1; possibly TRBD2 for D (6 bases). Trimming cost V 4 bases and J 1 base, with 11 bases left between them. This CDR3 has 15 residues. The germline gives CDR1 SGHNT, CDR2 YENEEA. CDR3 region: CASSSRTNSYNEQFF. Written as DNA, the CDR3 is TGTGCCAGCAGCTCCCGGACTAATTCCTACAATGAGCAGTTCTTC.

J is TRBJ2-1 and V is TRBV9; TRBD2 matches 14 bases. The CDR3 totals 16 residues. Germline-derived CDR1 and CDR2 are SGDLS and YYNGEE. After removal of 4 bases from V and 7 bases from J, the junction contained 7 bases not matched to a gene. The CDR3 bases are TGTGCCAGCAGCAAAGGGACTAGCGGGAGTGTAAATGAGCAGTTCTTC. The encoded protein is CASSKGTSGSVNEQFF.

The genes are TRBV7-2 and TRBJ2-5; D possibly corresponds to TRBD2 (6 bases). The CDR3 covers 16 residues. Trimming took 5 bases from V and 5 from J, leaving 21 bases between them. Looked up from germline, CDR1 is SGHTA and CDR2 is FQGNSA. CDR3 nucleotides: TGTGCCAGCAGCCAGGCGGGACTCGCGCTGGGGGAGACCCAGTACTTC. Translated, it gives CASSQAGLALGETQYF.

In this sample, this clone turned up a few times. This sequence joins TRBV30 and TRBJ1-2; 9 nucleotides match TRBD1. Germline CDR1 reads GTSNPN; CDR2 reads SVGIG (reference sequence). The CDR3 sequence is 12 residues long. CDR3 coding DNA: TGTGCTTTCTCCGGACAGGGGTATGGCTACACCTTC. Its translation is CAFSGQGYGYTF. Full variable domain (missing parts from reference TRBV30 and TRBJ1-2): SQTIHQWPATLVQPVGSPLSLECTVEGTSNPNLYWYRQAAGRGLQLLFYSVGIGQISSEVPQNLSASRPQDRQFILSSKKLLLSDSGFYLCAFSGQGYGYTFGSGTRLTVV.

The chain recombines TRBV18 with TRBJ2-7; 10 positions agree with TRBD1. Germline V gives CDR1 KGHSH, CDR2 LQKENI. CDR3 size: 14 residues. V was pared by 5 bases and J by 2 bases, with 3 bases of the junction left unmatched. CDR3 nucleotide sequence: TGTGCCAGCTCAGCCGGGACAGGGGCCTACGAGCAGTACTTC. It is translated as CASSAGTGAYEQYF. The whole variable domain, filled in from reference TRBV18 and TRBJ2-7, reads NAGVMQNPRHLVRRRGQEARLRCSPMKGHSHVYWYRQLPEEGLKFMVYLQKENIIDESGMPKERFSAEFPKEGPSILRIQQVVRGDSAAYFCASSAGTGAYEQYFGPGTRLTVT.

This chain uses TRBV7-6 with TRBJ1-3, with 9 bases that match TRBD1. The germline V gene has CDR1 SGHVS and CDR2 FNYEAQ. The ends lost 3 bases at V and 2 bases at J; junction bases unmatched: 5. The CDR3 is 16 amino acids. The CDR3 reads CASSLTGGLTGNTIYF. Written as DNA, the CDR3 is TGTGCCAGCAGCTTGACAGGGGGGTTAACTGGAAACACCATATATTTT.